This TCR beta chain was observed in a study of blood T cells in healthy people across ages. This clonotype was seen only once. The use of a sample-barcoded 5' primer and a J-beta primer mix characterized a second PCR of about 7 to 12 cycles. TCRdb analysed the 5' RACE reads with MiXCR anew, one entry per CDR3 protein. The sample holds around 500,000 distinct CDR3 sequences, about 27% seen once. The germline CDR1 and CDR2 sequences are SGHDN and FVKESK. The CDR3 extends over 15 amino acids. Deletions cut 5 bases from V and 0 bases from J, with 11 bases between. The same data also went into a second study, on T cells of mothers and their children. This second study notes: Six children, together with their three healthy Caucasian mothers, made up the donors.

This clonotype was sampled from a boy younger than 10 in good health. The material sequenced was blood. This chain connects TRBV14 to TRBJ1-3; D is possibly TRBD1 (6 bases). The CDR3 nucleotides read TGTGCCAGCAGCTTCGACAGGTTCTCTGGAAACACCATATATTTT. It specifies CASSFDRFSGNTIYF.